Listed below are T cell receptor beta chains from one sample, sequenced in a study of tumor-infiltrating lymphocytes in primary liver carcinoma. TCRdb redid the calling of the multiplex PCR reads with MiXCR, one entry per CDR3 protein. The sample lists some 120,000 distinct CDR3 sequences; 64% were seen once. The source material was liver tumor tissue from sampling region 3. The receptors stem from a woman in her sixties or seventies with primary liver carcinoma and hepatitis B virus infection. Each CDR3 is given with its conserved first and last residue. Size is omitted from some rows. Given values are once, few, many or a class for expanded clones.

CDR3aa: CASSLEGRETQYF
abundance: many
j_gene: TRBJ2-5
v_gene: TRBV5-1

CDR3aa: CASSQDRRGTVVDMQYF
abundance: .
j_gene: TRBJ2-3
v_gene: TRBV4-2

CDR3aa: CAGSSPGLVVSETQYF
abundance: .
j_gene: TRBJ2-5
v_gene: TRBV28

CDR3aa: CASSEVGRRGYTF
abundance: many
j_gene: TRBJ1-2
v_gene: TRBV6-1

CDR3aa: CACSLRTYEQHF
abundance: .
j_gene: TRBJ2-7
v_gene: TRBV12-3/TRBV12-4

CDR3aa: CASSHRTCTDIQYF
abundance: .
j_gene: TRBJ2-3
v_gene: TRBV11-3

CDR3aa: CSAIRGQGASGEAFF
abundance: .
j_gene: TRBJ1-1
v_gene: TRBV20-1

CDR3aa: CDSSLGAGVDTQYF
abundance: .
j_gene: TRBJ2-3
v_gene: TRBV7-3

CDR3aa: CASSFTRGDSPLHF
abundance: many
j_gene: TRBJ1-6
v_gene: TRBV7-8

CDR3aa: CSVGGTDNTGELFF
abundance: many
j_gene: TRBJ2-2
v_gene: TRBV29-1

CDR3aa: CASSAQQETQYF
abundance: .
j_gene: TRBJ2-5
v_gene: TRBV2

CDR3aa: CASSFTLGYDEQFF
abundance: few
j_gene: TRBJ2-1
v_gene: TRBV5-1

CDR3aa: CASSIGLAASTVTQYF
abundance: .
j_gene: TRBJ2-3
v_gene: TRBV11-1

CDR3aa: CVSSATSGGQYNEQLF
abundance: .
j_gene: TRBJ2-1
v_gene: TRBV11-3

CDR3aa: CSTGQGLGETQYF
abundance: many
j_gene: TRBJ2-5
v_gene: TRBV29-1

CDR3aa: CAGRSSRQSSDQPPHF
abundance: .
j_gene: TRBJ1-5
v_gene: TRBV6-5

CDR3aa: CASSPGLNTEAFF
abundance: .
j_gene: TRBJ1-1
v_gene: TRBV18

CDR3aa: CASSPLSSVISEQFF
abundance: few
j_gene: TRBJ2-1
v_gene: TRBV11-3

CDR3aa: CASSLTGASISDQPQHF
abundance: few
j_gene: TRBJ1-5
v_gene: TRBV7-9

CDR3aa: CASSPHQRGHLRFWGYEAFF
abundance: .
j_gene: TRBJ1-1
v_gene: TRBV11-2

CDR3aa: CASSQYGQKTSYEQYF
abundance: few
j_gene: TRBJ2-7
v_gene: TRBV7-9

CDR3aa: CASNLGIAGTHNEQFF
abundance: .
j_gene: TRBJ2-1
v_gene: TRBV11-3

CDR3aa: CATREGAHEKLFF
abundance: .
j_gene: TRBJ1-4
v_gene: TRBV6-5

CDR3aa: CASSLLGGSNTGDLFF
abundance: .
j_gene: TRBJ2-2
v_gene: TRBV5-5

CDR3aa: CASSLSGDPTEAFF
abundance: many
j_gene: TRBJ1-1
v_gene: TRBV28

CDR3aa: CTVVSSGSHNEQFF
abundance: .
j_gene: TRBJ2-1
v_gene: TRBV29-1

CDR3aa: CASSDPLLRSYAQYF
abundance: .
j_gene: TRBJ2-7
v_gene: TRBV6-2/TRBV6-3

CDR3aa: CASNFGGSAGANVLAF
abundance: .
j_gene: TRBJ2-6
v_gene: TRBV11-3

CDR3aa: CSVWTSGAYEQYF
abundance: many
j_gene: TRBJ2-7
v_gene: TRBV29-1

CDR3aa: CASSLSSPSTREQFF
abundance: .
j_gene: TRBJ2-1
v_gene: TRBV11-2

CDR3aa: CSGGQGEMYGYTF
abundance: many
j_gene: TRBJ1-2
v_gene: TRBV29-1

CDR3aa: CANDRGGAEAFF
abundance: .
j_gene: TRBJ1-1
v_gene: TRBV6-1

CDR3aa: CASSRTGPRTGDLFF
abundance: .
j_gene: TRBJ2-2
v_gene: TRBV4-1

CDR3aa: CASSPLGQTNTEAFF
abundance: .
j_gene: TRBJ1-1
v_gene: TRBV7-9

CDR3aa: CASRLAGQGTYEQYF
abundance: .
j_gene: TRBJ2-7
v_gene: TRBV28

CDR3aa: CSVEMGLGRAKNIQYF
abundance: many
j_gene: TRBJ2-4
v_gene: TRBV29-1